The T cell receptor beta chain described here comes from a study of shared clonotypes between healthy human individuals. A single count supports this clone. CDR1 is SGHDN, CDR2 FVKESK, per germline. CDR3 length: 15 amino acids. V dropped 4 bases and J dropped 6 bases, with 19 bases sitting between them. Terminally differentiated effector memory CD45RA+ cells were excluded by CCR7 positive selection of CD45RO-negative cells. Assay: immunoSEQ multiplex PCR; the TCRdb copy retains only in-frame clones and omits some. Of roughly 850,000 clones listed, about 96% are singletons. Material for sequencing was naive CD8+ T cells sorted from blood. The rearrangement uses TRBV14 and TRBJ2-7; possibly TRBD1 for D (6 bases). This TCR was recovered from a young man in good health. This CDR3 reads CASSPRKQGVGEQYF. For the CDR3, the DNA is TGTGCCAGCAGCCCTAGGAAACAGGGTGTTGGCGAGCAGTACTTC.